This T cell receptor beta chain was identified during a study of Ad26.COV2.S vaccination and SARS-CoV-2 variants. The study, taken as a whole, reports: Participants given vaccine showed non-spike TCR breadth similar to that of placebo recipients.

Sequencing was performed with immunoSEQ multiplex PCR; in TCRdb, only in-frame clones are kept and a portion is missing. The sample records some 390,000 clones, 88% being singletons. Of note for this clone: The antigen is unknown.

Treatment of the sample: 15 to 20 received Ad26.COV2.S at low or high dose, single or two shots; about 5 received placebo; per-sample allocation not given. On day 63 after the first injection, vaccine and placebo recipients gave samples. V dropped 0 bases and J dropped 7 bases, with 10 bases sitting between them. Germline values: CDR1 LGHNA, CDR2 YSLEER. CDR3 length: 14 amino acids. This chain connects TRBV4-3 to TRBJ2-4; possible D gene TRBD2, 6 bases. This clonotype was sampled from a person aged 18-65 years who received the Ad26.COV2.S COVID-19 vaccine or a placebo. The source was peripheral blood, collected in a trial of Ad26.COV2.S vaccine versus placebo. CDR3 protein: CASSQDSGTNIQYF. DNA of the CDR3: TGCGCCAGCAGCCAAGATAGCGGTACGAACATTCAGTACTTC.